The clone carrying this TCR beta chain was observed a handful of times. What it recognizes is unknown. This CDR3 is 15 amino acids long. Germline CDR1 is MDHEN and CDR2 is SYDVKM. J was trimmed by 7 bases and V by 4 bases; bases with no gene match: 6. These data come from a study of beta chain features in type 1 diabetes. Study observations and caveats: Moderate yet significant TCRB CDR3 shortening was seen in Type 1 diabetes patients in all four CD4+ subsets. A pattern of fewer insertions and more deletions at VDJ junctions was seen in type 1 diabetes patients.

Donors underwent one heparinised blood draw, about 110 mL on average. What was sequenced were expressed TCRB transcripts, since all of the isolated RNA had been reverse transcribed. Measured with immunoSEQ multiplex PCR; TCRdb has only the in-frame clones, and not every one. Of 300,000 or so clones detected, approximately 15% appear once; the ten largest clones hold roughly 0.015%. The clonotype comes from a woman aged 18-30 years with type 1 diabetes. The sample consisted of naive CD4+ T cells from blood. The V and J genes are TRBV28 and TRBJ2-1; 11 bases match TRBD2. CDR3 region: CASSSSGRTWNEQFF. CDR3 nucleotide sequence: TGTGCCAGCAGTTCTAGCGGGAGGACCTGGAATGAGCAGTTCTTC.